Shown below are 18 T cell receptor beta chains from a single sample sequenced in a study of T cells in Graves' hyperthyroidism and ophthalmopathy. RNA transcripts provided the source from which TCR beta CDR3 regions were amplified. When the TCR CDR3 underwent first-round RT-PCR, the HTBI primer set was used. TCRdb re-called the multiplex PCR reads with MiXCR, one entry per CDR3 protein. The table has hundreds of thousands of distinct CDR3 sequences, less than 20% seen once; the top ten hold approximately 37%. Sequenced sample: blood. Receptors were obtained from a man aged 45 to 65 with Graves' ophthalmopathy.

Many counts were recorded for this clonotype. V gene TRBV28 combines with J gene TRBJ2-1, with 11 bases matching TRBD2. Germline V CDR1 and CDR2: MDHEN, SYDVKM. The V gene end was trimmed by 6 bases and the J gene end by 3 bases; junction bases not matched to a gene: 10. CDR3 size: 17 residues. DNA for the CDR3: TGTGCCAGCAGCCCCTTTCCGACTAGCGGGGTCTACAATGAGCAGTTCTTC. Translated: CASSPFPTSGVYNEQFF. Filled out from reference TRBV28 and TRBJ2-1, the complete variable domain reads DVKVTQSSRYLVKRTGEKVFLECVQDMDHENMFWYRQDPGLGLRLIYFSYDVKMKEKGDIPEGYSVSREKKERFSLILESASTNQTSMYLCASSPFPTSGVYNEQFFGPGTRLTVL.

This clonotype showed up many times. The chain employs TRBV30 and TRBJ1-4; 9 nucleotides match TRBD1. The V gene end was trimmed by 5 bases and the J gene end by 8 bases; junction bases not matched to a gene: 6. Germline V lookup: CDR1 GTSNPN, CDR2 SVGIG (reference sequence). This CDR3 comprises 13 residues. The CDR3 bases are TGTGCCTGGTTGGGACAGGGAGAAGAAAAACTGTTTTTT. This sequence encodes CAWLGQGEEKLFF.

This clonotype has ten or more counts. This chain uses TRBV3-1 with TRBJ2-1; 12 nucleotides agree with TRBD2. Germline values: CDR1 LGHDT, CDR2 YNNKEL (reference sequence). The CDR3 length is 16 residues. Trimming took 3 bases from V and 8 from J; bases not matched to a gene: 8. CDR3 in amino acids: CASSHSSGRARDEQFF. CDR3 coding DNA: TGTGCCAGCAGCCATTCTAGCGGGAGGGCCAGGGATGAGCAGTTCTTC.

This clonotype was observed at least ten times. The rearrangement uses TRBV28 and TRBJ2-7; 12 bases map to TRBD2. CDR3 length equals 16 residues. Germline-derived CDR1 and CDR2 are MDHEN and SYDVKM. V trimming: 4 bases; J trimming: 4 bases; junction bases outside the gene matches: 8. The CDR3 DNA follows: TGTGCCAGCAGTTCAAGTTCAACTAGCGGGAGGTACGAGCAGTACTTC. It specifies CASSSSSTSGRYEQYF.

This chain links TRBV20-1 with TRBJ2-7; 9 nucleotides agree with TRBD2. The CDR3 extends over 12 amino acids. Germline V lookup: CDR1 DFQATT, CDR2 SNEGSKA (reference sequence). The CDR3 DNA reads as TGCAGCGCGCCAGCGGGAGGCTACGAGCAGTACTTC. Residues: CSAPAGGYEQYF.

This clonotype was seen ten or more times. The V gene is TRBV28, the J gene TRBJ2-1, with TRBD2 matching over 11 bases. CDR1 and CDR2 from the germline V gene are MDHEN and SYDVKM. The CDR3 spans 16 residues. V shed 5 bases, J shed 2 bases, and the junction held 5 bases outside the gene matches. DNA of the CDR3: TGTGCCAGCAGTATATTAGCGGGAGGGCCCTACAATGAGCAGTTCTTC. This sequence encodes CASSILAGGPYNEQFF.

The J gene is TRBJ2-1, the V gene TRBV27; D gene unclear. There are 13 residues in the CDR3. Looked up from germline, CDR1 is MNHEY and CDR2 is SMNVEV (reference sequence). V lost 5 bases and J 4 bases, leaving 9 bases between the germline ends. The CDR3 DNA follows: TGTGCCAGCAGTAGCAACTCTTACAATGAGCAGTTCTTC. Translation: CASSSNSYNEQFF.

This sequence joins TRBV28 and TRBJ2-3, with 11 bases matching TRBD1. Germline CDR1 and CDR2: MDHEN and SYDVKM. With V trimmed by 6 bases and J by 0 bases, 14 bases remained unmatched. The CDR3 sequence is 19 residues long. The CDR3 DNA reads as TGTGCCAGCAGACGATACGGGGACAGGGGGAATAGAAGCACAGATACGCAGTATTTT. It encodes CASRRYGDRGNRSTDTQYF.

This clonotype was counted at least ten times. V is TRBV4-1 and J is TRBJ2-2; TRBD2 aligns across 12 bases. J was trimmed by 3 bases and V by 1 base; bases with no gene match: 9. The germline V gene encodes CDR1 MGHRA and CDR2 YSYEKL. This CDR3 is 19 amino acids long. CDR3 residues: CASSQVALAGGPDTGELFF. CDR3 DNA sequence: TGCGCCAGCAGCCAAGTTGCACTAGCGGGAGGTCCTGACACCGGGGAGCTGTTTTTT.

There are a few counts of this clonotype. The J gene is TRBJ1-5, the V gene TRBV27, with unresolved D. The V end was cut by 5 bases, the J end by 3 bases, with 8 bases between. The CDR3 consists of 13 residues. Germline values: CDR1 MNHEY, CDR2 SMNVEV (reference sequence). CDR3 nucleotide sequence: TGTGCCAGCAGTCTCTCATACAATCAGCCCCAGCATTTT. This encodes CASSLSYNQPQHF.

This sequence joins TRBV27 and TRBJ1-4; 7 bases are shared with TRBD1. Germline V gene data show CDR1 as MNHEY and CDR2 as SMNVEV (reference sequence). V lost 4 bases and J lost 7; bases outside the gene matches: 9. The CDR3 sequence is 15 residues long. This CDR3 is CASSSTGTVAEKLFF. DNA of the CDR3: TGTGCCAGCAGTTCAACCGGGACAGTGGCTGAAAAACTGTTTTTT. Full variable domain (outside the CDR3, taken from reference TRBV27 and TRBJ1-4): EAQVTQNPRYLITVTGKKLTVTCSQNMNHEYMSWYRQDPGLGLRQIYYSMNVEVTDKGDVPEGYKVSRKEKRNFPLILESPSPNQTSLYFCASSSTGTVAEKLFFGSGTQLSVL.

This rearrangement joins TRBV27 to TRBJ2-3, with 7 bases lining up with TRBD2. Germline assignment: CDR1 MNHEY and CDR2 SMNVEV (reference sequence). After removal of 6 bases from V and 3 bases from J, the junction contained 6 bases not matched to a gene. CDR3 size: 14 residues. DNA of the CDR3: TGTGCCAGCAGGGGGGGGGTGAATACAGATACGCAGTATTTT. Translating it yields CASRGGVNTDTQYF.

The sample holds many counts of this clonotype. The V and J genes are TRBV10-1 and TRBJ2-7, with a weak D call TRBD1 (6 bases). Trimming removed 1 base from V and 6 bases from J, with 10 bases in between. The length of the CDR3 is 13 residues. Germline V gene data show CDR1 as WNHNN and CDR2 as SYGVQD (reference sequence). The CDR3 sequence: CASSELPRGEQYF. The CDR3 DNA follows: TGCGCCAGCAGTGAGTTGCCCAGGGGCGAGCAGTACTTC.

This clonotype was counted ten times or more. The chain recombines TRBV3-1 with TRBJ2-7; 11 bases match TRBD2. CDR1 is LGHDT, CDR2 YNNKEL, per germline (reference sequence). Losses at the gene ends were 3 bases for V and 5 bases for J; bases not matched to a gene: 6. The CDR3 is 15 residues long. The CDR3 DNA reads TGTGCCAGCAGCCAGACTAGCGGGAACGTCCACGAGCAGTACTTC. This translates into CASSQTSGNVHEQYF.

This clonotype was detected many times. The chain uses TRBV14 and TRBJ2-7; the D call may be TRBD1 or TRBD2 (6 bases each). Trimming removed 8 bases from V and 5 bases from J, with 22 bases in between. This CDR3 comprises 15 residues. Germline V gene data show CDR1 as SGHDN and CDR2 as FVKESK. The CDR3 DNA reads TGTGCCAGCTCTATTAAGGACAGAAGACTAGACGAGCAGTACTTC. Translating gives CASSIKDRRLDEQYF.

A few counts support this clonotype. The genes are TRBV19 and TRBJ2-3; 8 bases fit TRBD1. Germline V CDR1 and CDR2: LNHDA, SQIVND (reference sequence). J gave up 4 bases and V 3 bases, and 6 bases lay outside the gene matches. CDR3 size: 15 residues. CDR3 protein: CASSIGQGGADTQYF. In DNA form, the CDR3 reads TGTGCCAGTAGTATTGGACAGGGTGGGGCAGATACGCAGTATTTT.

This clonotype has a handful of counts. CDR3 sequence: CASSWGGGPNEQFF. CDR3 nucleotide sequence: TGTGCCAGCAGCTGGGGGGGAGGGCCTAATGAGCAGTTCTTC. The chain links TRBV7-3 to TRBJ2-1; 7 bases map to TRBD2. This CDR3 is 14 amino acids long. Germline loops: CDR1 SGHTA, CDR2 FQGTGA. The trim removed 4 bases at V and 7 bases at J, leaving 7 bases unmatched.

V and J are TRBV28 and TRBJ2-2, with 9 nucleotides matching TRBD1. The V gene end was trimmed by 8 bases and the J gene end by 5 bases; junction bases not matched to a gene: 6. The CDR3 runs 14 residues. Per the germline V gene, CDR1 is MDHEN and CDR2 is SYDVKM. This CDR3 is CASGLGQGTGELFF. DNA for the CDR3: TGTGCCAGCGGTCTGGGACAGGGTACCGGGGAGCTGTTTTTT.